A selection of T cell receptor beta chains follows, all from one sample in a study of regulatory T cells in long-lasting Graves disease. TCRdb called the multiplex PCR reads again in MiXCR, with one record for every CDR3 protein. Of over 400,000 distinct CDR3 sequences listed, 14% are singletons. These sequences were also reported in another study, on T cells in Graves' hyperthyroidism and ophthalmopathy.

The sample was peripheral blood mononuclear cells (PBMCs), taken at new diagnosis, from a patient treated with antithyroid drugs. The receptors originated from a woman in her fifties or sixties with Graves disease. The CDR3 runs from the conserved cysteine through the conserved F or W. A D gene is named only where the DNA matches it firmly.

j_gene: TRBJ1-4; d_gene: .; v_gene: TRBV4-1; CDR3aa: CASSPKPGTPSNEKLFF
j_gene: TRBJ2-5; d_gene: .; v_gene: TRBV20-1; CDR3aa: CSARDTSQETQYF
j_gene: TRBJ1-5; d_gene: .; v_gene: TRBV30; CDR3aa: CAWSVGVVSLNQPQHF
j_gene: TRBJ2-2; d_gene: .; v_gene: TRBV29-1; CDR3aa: CSVPGSGAGELFF
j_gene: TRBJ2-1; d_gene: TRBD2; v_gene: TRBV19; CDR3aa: CASRTRWDNEQFF
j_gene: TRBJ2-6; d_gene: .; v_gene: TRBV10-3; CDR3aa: CAIGGLAEHSGANVLTF
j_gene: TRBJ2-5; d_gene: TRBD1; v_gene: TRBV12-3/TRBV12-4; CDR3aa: CASSPGQGLETQYF
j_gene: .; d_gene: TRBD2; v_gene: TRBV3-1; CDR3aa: CASRGARGGHNEQFF
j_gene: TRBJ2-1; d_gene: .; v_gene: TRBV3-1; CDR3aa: CASSTWDQNEQFF
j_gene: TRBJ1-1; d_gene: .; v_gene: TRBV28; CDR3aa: CASSFLDKPEDTEAFF
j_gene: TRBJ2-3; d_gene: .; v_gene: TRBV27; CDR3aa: CASSTYTDTQYF
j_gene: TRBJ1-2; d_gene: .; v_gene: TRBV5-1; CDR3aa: CASTSGGAKGYTF
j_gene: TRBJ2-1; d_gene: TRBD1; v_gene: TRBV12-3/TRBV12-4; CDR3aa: CASSTTGVAEQFF
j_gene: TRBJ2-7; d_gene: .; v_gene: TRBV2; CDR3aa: CASSESGPSSYEQYF
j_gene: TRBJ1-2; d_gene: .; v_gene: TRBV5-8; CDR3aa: CASSMAGVYGYTF
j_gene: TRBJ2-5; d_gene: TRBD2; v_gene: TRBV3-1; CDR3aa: CASSQGRGGAPQETQYF
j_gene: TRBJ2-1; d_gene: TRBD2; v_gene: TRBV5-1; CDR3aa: CASSGGYAGGPRNEQFF